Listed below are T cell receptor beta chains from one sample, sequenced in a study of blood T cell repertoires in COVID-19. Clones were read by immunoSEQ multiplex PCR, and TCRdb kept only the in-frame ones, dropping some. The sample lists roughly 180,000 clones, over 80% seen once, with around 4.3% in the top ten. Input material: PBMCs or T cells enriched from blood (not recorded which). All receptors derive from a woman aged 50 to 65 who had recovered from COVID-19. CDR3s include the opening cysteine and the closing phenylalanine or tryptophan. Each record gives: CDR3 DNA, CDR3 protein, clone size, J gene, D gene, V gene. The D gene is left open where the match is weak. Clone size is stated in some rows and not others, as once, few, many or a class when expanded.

CDR3 DNA: TGTGCCAGCAGCCAACGGGGGACTAGCGGACCCACAGATACGCAGTATTTT
CDR3 protein: CASSQRGTSGPTDTQYF
clone size: -
J gene: TRBJ2-3
D gene: TRBD2
V gene: TRBV14

CDR3 DNA: TGTGCCAGTACTCCGTATAGTGACTCTGGAAACACCATATATTTT
CDR3 protein: CASTPYSDSGNTIYF
clone size: once
J gene: TRBJ1-3
D gene: -
V gene: TRBV19

CDR3 DNA: TGTGCCAGCAGCCATGTTATGGACAGTAAGCCCCAGCATTTT
CDR3 protein: CASSHVMDSKPQHF
clone size: -
J gene: TRBJ1-5
D gene: -
V gene: TRBV3-1/TRBV3-2

CDR3 DNA: TGCGCCAGCACCGACAGGGGCGGTGACTATGAAAAACTGTTTTTT
CDR3 protein: CASTDRGGDYEKLFF
clone size: -
J gene: TRBJ1-4
D gene: TRBD1
V gene: TRBV5-1

CDR3 DNA: TGTGCCAGCAGATCGACAGGAGCGAACACTGAAGCTTTCTTT
CDR3 protein: CASRSTGANTEAFF
clone size: -
J gene: TRBJ1-1
D gene: -
V gene: TRBV6-5

CDR3 DNA: TGTGCCAGCAGCTTGGAGAGCTCTGGAAACACCATATATTTT
CDR3 protein: CASSLESSGNTIYF
clone size: -
J gene: TRBJ1-3
D gene: -
V gene: TRBV7-6

CDR3 DNA: TGTGCCAGCAGTCCAAGACTAGCGGGAGGGTTGGGGGATGAGCAGTTCTTC
CDR3 protein: CASSPRLAGGLGDEQFF
clone size: -
J gene: TRBJ2-1
D gene: TRBD2
V gene: TRBV6-6

CDR3 DNA: TGTGCCATCAGTGAGTCGATTCAGCGGGGGCCCAATGGCTACACCTTC
CDR3 protein: CAISESIQRGPNGYTF
clone size: -
J gene: TRBJ1-2
D gene: -
V gene: TRBV10-3

CDR3 DNA: TGTGCCAGCAGAGGGAAAGTTGGGACGGGGGACCTGAACACTGAAGCTTTCTTT
CDR3 protein: CASRGKVGTGDLNTEAFF
clone size: -
J gene: TRBJ1-1
D gene: -
V gene: TRBV7-9

CDR3 DNA: TGTGCCAGCAGACCCGGACAGGGGGCAAGGTCACCCCTCCACTTT
CDR3 protein: CASRPGQGARSPLHF
clone size: few
J gene: TRBJ1-6
D gene: TRBD1
V gene: TRBV2